This T cell receptor beta chain comes out of a study of blood T cell repertoires in COVID-19. Study context: Sites in the United States, Italy and Spain provided acute and convalescent COVID-19 samples.

The CDR3 loop spans 16 amino acids. Germline V gives CDR1 MNHEY, CDR2 SVGEGT. V dropped 4 bases and J dropped 9 bases, with 25 bases sitting between them. Original processing methods: Cell counts per sample came from amplifying reference gene primers. Sequencing was performed with immunoSEQ multiplex PCR; in TCRdb, only in-frame clones are kept and a portion is missing. V and J calls and clone size are those listed in that table; D and trimming were worked out from the DNA. Among over 150,000 clones, 80% to 85% were seen once, and the ten largest hold less than 3.5%. The sequenced sample consisted of peripheral blood. The rearrangement links TRBV6-2 or TRBV6-3 to TRBJ2-7, with D possibly being TRBD1 (5 bases). The TCR sequence derives from a woman aged 55-69 years with acute or convalescent COVID-19. The CDR3 protein is CASSSVGLIGAGAQYF. DNA for the CDR3: TGTGCCAGCAGTTCCGTAGGCCTAATAGGGGCTGGAGCGCAGTACTTC.